The next 22 T cell receptor beta chains were all read from a single sample in a study of control samples from healthy donors and cancer patients. Repertoires were generated with immunoSEQ multiplex PCR, while TCRdb's copy carries only in-frame clones and drops some. The repertoire includes approximately 170,000 clones, about 93% of them detected once, and approximately 4% sits in the top ten. Sample: blood. These receptors were obtained from an older woman in good health.

This chain connects TRBV9 to TRBJ2-2; no reliable D call. Looked up from germline, CDR1 is SGDLS and CDR2 is YYNGEE. This CDR3 is built from 14 residues. V lost 0 bases, J lost 4 bases, and 7 bases lay in between. The CDR3 DNA sequence: TGTGCCAGCAGCGTAGATTATCCCACCGGGGAGCTGTTTTTT. Its protein is CASSVDYPTGELFF.

The chain carries TRBV12-3 or TRBV12-4 and TRBJ2-4, with D possibly being TRBD2 (6 bases). Trimming took 3 bases from V and 7 from J, leaving 10 bases between them. The CDR3 has 13 residues. CDR3 DNA: TGTGCCAGCAGTTTTGTTCGGGGGAACATTCAGTACTTC. This encodes CASSFVRGNIQYF.

V and J are TRBV4-1 and TRBJ1-5; no reliable D call. Trimming left V 4 bases short and J 4 bases short, with 23 bases between. CDR3 length: 18 amino acids. The germline V gene encodes CDR1 MGHRA and CDR2 YSYEKL. The CDR3 nucleotides are TGCGCCAGCAGCCGCGGAATTTTGACGGGAATCATTAATCAGCCCCAGCATTTT. Its translation: CASSRGILTGIINQPQHF.

In the case of this clone: The junction departs from the called germline gene at one end, perhaps through a read error. The chain links TRBV30 to TRBJ1-4, with D perhaps TRBD1 (6 bases). In germline, CDR1 is GTSNPN, CDR2 SVGIG (reference sequence). The CDR3 contains 13 residues. Written as DNA, the CDR3 is TGTGCCGGGAGAGACAGGCCAAATGAAAAACTGTTTTTT. Protein product: CAGRDRPNEKLFF. The full variable domain, completed using reference TRBV30 and TRBJ1-4, is SQTIHQWPATLVQPVGSPLSLECTVEGTSNPNLYWYRQAAGRGLQLLFYSVGIGQISSEVPQNLSASRPQDRQFILSSKKLLLSDSGFYLCAGRDRPNEKLFFGSGTQLSVL.

This chain uses TRBV4-1 with TRBJ1-2, with D unclear. CDR3 length: 17 residues. The germline CDR1 and CDR2 sequences are MGHRA and YSYEKL. V lost 8 bases, J lost 5 bases, and 27 bases lay in between. The chain's CDR3 is CASRAVGEERSEYGYTF. CDR3 sequence (DNA): TGCGCCAGCCGAGCCGTGGGTGAGGAACGCTCGGAATATGGCTACACCTTC.

The chain has TRBV5-1 and TRBJ1-3; no clear D gene. Per germline, CDR1 SGHRS and CDR2 YFSETQ. The CDR3 is 14 residues long. V was cut by 6 bases and J by 0 bases, with 10 bases left in between. The CDR3: CASKEAVSGNTIYF. CDR3 nucleotides: TGCGCCAGCAAGGAAGCTGTCTCTGGAAACACCATATATTTT.

This clone was counted once. The rearrangement links TRBV6-5 to TRBJ1-3; D unclear. Deletions cut 2 bases from V and 2 bases from J, with 13 bases between. The CDR3 spans 16 residues. Germline-derived CDR1 and CDR2 are MNHEY and SVGAGI. CDR3 in DNA: TGTGCCAGCAGTTACATGCCCCTGCGGCCTGGAAACACCATATATTTT. It specifies CASSYMPLRPGNTIYF.

The V gene is TRBV4-2, the J gene TRBJ1-4; 7 bases map to TRBD1. Germline lookup yields CDR1 LGHNA and CDR2 YNFKEQ. The CDR3 is 18 amino acids. J was trimmed by 4 bases and V by 0 bases; bases with no gene match: 11. CDR3: CASSQDSQGTGFNEKLFF. In nucleotides, the CDR3 is TGTGCCAGCAGCCAAGACTCACAGGGGACGGGGTTTAATGAAAAACTGTTTTTT.

The rearrangement links TRBV10-2 to TRBJ2-5, with D possibly TRBD1 on 5 matching bases. The germline V and J ends were trimmed by 6 bases and 4 bases, with 9 bases remaining between them. This CDR3 contains 12 residues. The germline V gene encodes CDR1 WSHSY and CDR2 SAAADI. The CDR3 protein is CASSSGIETQYF. The CDR3 bases are TGCGCCAGCAGCTCAGGGATAGAGACCCAGTACTTC.

The rearrangement uses TRBV12-2 and TRBJ2-5; the D segment call TRBD2 is taken from the table without a DNA check. TRBV12-2 is tagged as a pseudogene. The CDR3 is made up of 14 amino acids. CDR3 in amino acids: CASRLGRLKETQYF. Written as DNA, the CDR3 is TGTGCAAGTCGCTTAGGGAGACTAAAAGAGACCCAGTACTTC.

The chain joins TRBV25-1 to TRBJ1-2; weak D call: TRBD1 (5 bases). There are 14 residues in the CDR3. Per germline, CDR1 MGHDK and CDR2 SYGVNS. Trimming shortened V by 3 bases and J by 6 bases, and 14 bases separated the two germline ends. CDR3 nucleotides: TGTGCCAGCAGTGATCCCTCGGGGGGGGATGGCTACACCTTC. Its protein is CASSDPSGGDGYTF.

The chain has TRBV18 and TRBJ2-7, with D unclear. CDR1 KGHSH and CDR2 LQKENI come from the germline V gene. The CDR3 consists of 14 residues. Trimming stripped 0 bases from V and 2 bases from J, with 8 bases between. CDR3 protein: CASSPPATTYEQYF. The CDR3 DNA follows: TGTGCCAGCTCACCACCGGCGACCACCTACGAGCAGTACTTC.

A single count supports this clone. V and J are TRBV6-6 and TRBJ1-1, with D perhaps TRBD1 (5 bases). This CDR3 has 13 residues. Germline V gene lookup returns CDR1 MNHNY and CDR2 SVGAGI (reference sequence). Trimming stripped 5 bases from V and 4 bases from J, with 11 bases between. CDR3 DNA: TGTGCCAGCAGTCCACCCGGGGGCACTGAAGCTTTCTTT. Its protein is CASSPPGGTEAFF.

The chain combines TRBV19 with TRBJ2-3; D is uncertain. This CDR3 has 12 amino acids. The germline V gene has CDR1 LNHDA and CDR2 SQIVND (reference sequence). The V gene lost 0 bases and the J gene lost 9 bases, with 7 bases spanning the gap. The CDR3 nucleotides read TGTGCCAGTAGTATAGATCTACGGACGCAGTATTTT. This codes for CASSIDLRTQYF.

The chain couples TRBV5-1 to TRBJ1-1, with D perhaps TRBD1 (5 bases). V was pared by 0 bases and J by 5 bases, with 17 bases between. The CDR3 loop spans 16 amino acids. Looked up from germline, CDR1 is SGHRS and CDR2 is YFSETQ. The CDR3 coding sequence is TGCGCCAGCAGCTTGGCCGCAGGGCGATTGGAAACTGAAGCTTTCTTT. This gives the protein CASSLAAGRLETEAFF.

The chain links TRBV6-6 to TRBJ1-3; D is perhaps TRBD1 (6 bases). With 6 bases removed from V and 4 bases from J, the gap between germline ends came to 16 bases. The CDR3 has 15 residues. The germline CDR1 and CDR2 sequences are MNHNY and SVGAGI (reference sequence). The DNA for the CDR3 is TGTGCCAGCAGCAACATACCAGGGGTGGGAAACACCATATATTTT. As protein: CASSNIPGVGNTIYF.

The V gene is TRBV2, the J gene TRBJ1-6; maybe TRBD1 (5 bases). The CDR3 contains 16 residues. The V gene lost 0 bases and the J gene lost 10 bases, with 16 bases spanning the gap. In germline, CDR1 is SNHLY, CDR2 FYNNEI. The CDR3 is CASSEALGGVGSPLHF. In nucleotides, the CDR3 is TGTGCCAGCAGTGAAGCGCTTGGGGGTGTCGGGTCACCCCTCCACTTT.

The genes are TRBV5-8 and TRBJ1-2; no definite D call. V lost 4 bases and J 4 bases, leaving 11 bases between the germline ends. This CDR3 comprises 13 residues. Germline V lookup: CDR1 SGHTS, CDR2 YDEGEE. The CDR3 nucleotides read TGTGCCAGCAGCCCTATTGTCCTCTATGGCTACACCTTC. This encodes CASSPIVLYGYTF. Based on the CDR3 plus reference TRBV5-8 and TRBJ1-2, the full variable domain is EAGVTQSPTHLIKTRGQQATLRCSPISGHTSVYWYQQALGLGLQFLLWYDEGEERNRGNFPPRFSGRQFPNYSSELNVNALELEDSALYLCASSPIVLYGYTFGSGTRLTVV.

The rearrangement uses TRBV19 and TRBJ1-2; D might be TRBD1 (6 bases). Trimming removed 4 bases from V and 2 bases from J, with 11 bases in between. The germline V gene encodes CDR1 LNHDA and CDR2 SQIVND (reference sequence). This CDR3 contains 14 residues. The CDR3 sequence is CASSRGQINYGYTF. CDR3 sequence (DNA): TGTGCCAGTAGTAGGGGACAAATCAACTATGGCTACACCTTC.

The CDR3 here is CASSQGSSGGFSETQYF. The CDR3 DNA reads TGCGCCAGCAGCCAAGGGTCTAGCGGGGGGTTTTCGGAGACCCAGTACTTC. The chain has TRBV4-3 and TRBJ2-5, with TRBD2 identical over 11 bases. Germline CDR1 is LGHNA and CDR2 is YSLEER. V lost 1 base to trimming and J lost 5 bases; unmatched junction nucleotides: 9. The length of the CDR3 is 17 residues.

The J gene is TRBJ1-2, the V gene TRBV30; tentative D call: TRBD1 (6 bases). CDR3 length: 14 amino acids. CDR1 and CDR2 from the germline V gene are GTSNPN and SVGIG (reference sequence). Trimming removed 0 bases from V and 3 bases from J, with 11 bases in between. CDR3 amino acids: CAWSVRGSHYGYTF. CDR3 coding DNA: TGTGCCTGGAGTGTAAGGGGGTCGCACTATGGCTACACCTTC. The variable domain in full, with the rest retrieved from reference TRBV30 and TRBJ1-2, is SQTIHQWPATLVQPVGSPLSLECTVEGTSNPNLYWYRQAAGRGLQLLFYSVGIGQISSEVPQNLSASRPQDRQFILSSKKLLLSDSGFYLCAWSVRGSHYGYTFGSGTRLTVV.

The chain couples TRBV5-1 to TRBJ1-1, with D unresolved. In germline, CDR1 is SGHRS, CDR2 YFSETQ. The germline V and J ends were trimmed by 4 bases and 1 base, with 8 bases remaining between them. The CDR3 is made up of 13 amino acids. The CDR3 DNA is TGCGCCAGCAGCACGGGCCAGAACACTGAAGCTTTCTTT. It is translated as CASSTGQNTEAFF.